What follows describes a single T cell receptor beta chain. This sample includes further DNA sequences coding for the same CDR3. Authors' processing steps: Amplification of reference gene primers provided the estimated nucleated cell counts. TCRdb keeps only in-frame clones here, not all; method: immunoSEQ multiplex PCR. That table is the source of V, J and clone size, and D and trimming were worked out from the DNA. The sample holds approximately 670,000 clones; approximately 90% are singletons and the top ten take over 0.2%. This sample is drawn from a study of blood T cell repertoires in COVID-19. Study summary: Samples came from the United States, Italy and Spain, spanning acute and convalescent COVID-19. Nucleic acid was either cDNA or gDNA, and it came from T cells, B-cell-depleted T cells, or PBMCs.

This CDR3 region has 15 residues. Germline CDR1 is LNHDA and CDR2 is SQIVND (reference sequence). V lost 3 bases, J lost 1 base, and 10 bases lay in between. The source of this sequence is a woman between 18 and 29 years old with acute or convalescent COVID-19. Sequencing used peripheral blood. This chain joins TRBV19 and TRBJ1-5; D is unresolved. The CDR3 reads CASSMVQASNQPQHF. The DNA for the CDR3 is TGTGCCAGTAGTATGGTTCAGGCCAGCAATCAGCCCCAGCATTTT.